The sequence of this T cell receptor (beta chain) was determined in a study of radiation and T cells in renal cell carcinoma (TCRdb year 2020). About the full investigation: A total of some 51 samples underwent TCR beta sequencing, made up of about 25 tumors and some 27 peripheral blood samples. Across all 50 or so samples, several million unique CDR3 nucleotide sequences encoding over 2.5 million unique CDR3 amino acid sequences were identified.

Only one count was recorded for this clone. Its antigen has not been determined. No quality values exist for individual bases; no much larger clone is one base distant. TCR beta libraries were generated from genomic DNA with the immunoSEQ kit, following the manufacturer's recommendations. To prepare the libraries, a first multiplex PCR with proprietary primers was run, followed by a second PCR that added unique barcodes, and a bead cleanup was done after each round. A kit-provided positive control reaction and a negative control reaction were included in every sample batch. The final libraries were assessed on an Agilent 4200 TapeStation D1000 ScreenTape, pooled by volume, and quantified by qPCR. Sequencing was performed on an Illumina NextSeq500 using a MidOutput 150-cycle cartridge, with 156 Read1 cycles, 15 Index1 cycles, and the kit custom primers. The pooled library was loaded at around 1.1 pM with a roughly 20% PhiX control spike-in. In the paper's pipeline: The vendor-processed data were analyzed in R, and a clonotype was defined as all T cells that share the same CDR3 nucleotide sequence. In the clone abundance analyses, frequencies in each sample were normalized to that sample's 10,000 most abundant clones. Before analysis, public T cell clones were removed, and these numbered fewer than six per sample on average. ImmunoMap was used for dominant motif analysis with the PAM10 matrix, a gap penalty of 30, and a homology threshold of 0.3, and any motif reaching a cumulative frequency of at least 0.01 was considered dominant. TCRdb limited this immuneACCESS table to in-frame rearrangements with V and J called. A share of clones is missing; checked studies link under half to unresolved V genes, and the rest is unexplained. D and trimming were read from the DNA, whereas the V and J calls and clone size are those reported in that table. The sample profile shows over 10,000 clones; about 65% of them were found once. Under 20% of the sample goes to the ten largest clones.

Explained via the paper, the time point label denotes: tumor resected at nephrectomy. In light of the paper, this sample's treatment or condition label describes: treatment-naive control, cytoreductive nephrectomy. The control tumors were taken from treatment-naive renal cell carcinoma patients who had cytoreductive nephrectomy with no earlier radiation. Every patient's renal cell carcinoma showed clear cell pathology. Control tumors used for TCR sequencing came from several females and some eleven males, resected 2011 to 2014, with median age around 62 years (range roughly 40 to 85). Tumors were mechanically dissociated, digested with collagenase/hyaluronidase at 37 °C, processed in gentleMACS C tubes, and stored in liquid nitrogen. The QIAamp DNA Blood Mini Kit (Qiagen) was used to prepare genomic DNA for TCR sequencing. Only samples passing all quality control checks were included in the analyses.

Results the study describes overall, beyond this receptor: With a single-armed trial design, the study had no way to address how radiation dose or scheduling affects the TCR repertoire. Compared with control tumors, irradiated tumors had a greater number of dominant CDR3 motifs, and these motifs made up a bigger portion of the repertoire. Compared with controls, irradiated tumors had higher TCR clonality, as the top 100 clonotypes made up an average of approximately 54% of the repertoire, versus around 43% in nephrectomy-only tumors. Only small tumor regions of roughly 1.1 g were available, so intratumoral heterogeneity was not captured.

Based on the germline V gene, the CDR1 and CDR2 sequences are MDHEN and SYDVKM. Reading from cysteine to phenylalanine, the CDR3 counts 16 amino acids. Just CDR3 DNA is preserved here, 48 bases in frame from base 1. Germline trimming: 4 bases from V, 3 bases from J; junction bases outside gene matches: 8. Here the chain combines TRBV28 and TRBJ2-1; TRBD2 fits 8 bases in the junction. The sample in question was tumor tissue, obtained from a patient whose treatment was nephrectomy without radiotherapy. This receptor was obtained from a woman older than 75 with renal cell carcinoma. CDR3 loop: CASSSPAGESYNEQFF. The DNA reads TGTGCCAGCAGTTCCCCAGCGGGAGAGAGCTACAATGAGCAGTTCTTC. Where the CDR3 stops, the reference TRBV28 and TRBJ2-1 genes take over; the full variable domain is DVKVTQSSRYLVKRTGEKVFLECVQDMDHENMFWYRQDPGLGLRLIYFSYDVKMKEKGDIPEGYSVSREKKERFSLILESASTNQTSMYLCASSSPAGESYNEQFFGPGTRLTVL.